A selection of T cell receptor beta chains follows, all from one sample in a study of T cell repertoires in cytomegalovirus infection. These receptors' antigens are unknown. TCRdb called the reads again in MiXCR, with one record for every CDR3 protein. Counted here are 830,000 or so distinct CDR3 sequences, over 25% occurring once; the ten biggest clones make up 9.5% to 15%. Sample: cultured CD8+ T cells from PBMCs, taken from culture after CMV antigen stimulation. The receptors here all came from a human donor in good health (CMV status not recorded). Some clones in this sample may be carry-over from other donors' samples. Both conserved end residues are part of each CDR3. Each record gives: D gene, V gene, J gene, CDR3 length, clone size, CDR3 protein, CDR3 DNA. The D gene is left open where the match is weak. Where a row states a size, it is once, few, many or the class of an expanded clone; other rows omit it.

.,TRBV13,TRBJ2-7,12,.,CASSEGADGQYF,TGTGCCAGCAGCGAGGGAGCTGACGGGCAGTACTTC
.,TRBV10-3,TRBJ2-1,13,.,CAISDVKGYEQFF,TGTGCCATCAGTGACGTTAAGGGGTATGAGCAGTTCTTC
TRBD1,TRBV7-9,TRBJ2-7,14,many,CASSHRDRTYEQYF,TGTGCCAGCAGTCACCGGGACAGGACCTACGAGCAGTACTTC
.,TRBV4-1,TRBJ1-1,15,few,CASTITQSSNTEAFF,TGCGCCAGCACAATTACACAGAGTTCGAACACTGAAGCTTTCTTT
.,TRBV28,TRBJ2-3,15,.,CASSLGQHSTDTQYF,TGTGCCAGCAGTCTCGGACAGCACAGCACAGATACGCAGTATTTT
.,TRBV12-3/TRBV12-4,TRBJ1-1,14,.,CASSVYRENTEAFF,TGTGCCAGCAGCGTATACAGGGAGAACACTGAAGCTTTCTTT
TRBD1,TRBV19,TRBJ2-7,14,few,CASSPTGKLDEQYF,TGTGCCAGTAGTCCGACAGGGAAACTCGACGAGCAGTACTTC
TRBD1,TRBV11-2,TRBJ1-1,15,.,CASSPWDRGSVEAFF,TGTGCCAGCAGCCCCTGGGACAGGGGATCTGTTGAAGCTTTCTTT
TRBD1,TRBV6-6,TRBJ2-7,14,.,CASRSGQGTLKQYF,TGTGCCAGCAGGTCGGGACAGGGAACTCTGAAGCAGTACTTC
.,TRBV19,TRBJ1-1,12,.,CASSSNLGGAFF,TGTGCCAGTAGCTCCAACCTCGGAGGGGCTTTCTTT
.,TRBV14,TRBJ2-1,14,.,CASSQEHRSLEQFF,TGTGCCAGCAGCCAAGAACACCGCAGTTTGGAGCAGTTCTTC
TRBD1,TRBV11-1,TRBJ2-2,19,.,CASSFGTGGQGRDTGELFF,TGTGCCAGCAGCTTCGGGACAGGGGGCCAAGGACGGGACACCGGGGAGCTGTTTTTT
TRBD1,TRBV10-3,TRBJ1-3,16,.,CAISGLDRVSGNTIYF,TGTGCCATCAGTGGTTTGGACAGGGTCTCTGGAAACACCATATATTTT
.,TRBV7-2,TRBJ2-7,14,many,CASSFLDTYYEQYF,TGTGCCAGCAGCTTCCTCGACACTTACTACGAGCAGTACTTC
TRBD1,TRBV12-3/TRBV12-4,TRBJ2-7,15,.,CASSLGRDRGHEQYF,TGTGCCAGCAGCCTAGGACGGGACAGAGGCCACGAGCAGTACTTC
.,TRBV7-9,TRBJ1-5,13,.,CVSSGPLDQPQHF,TGTGTCAGCAGCGGTCCTTTAGATCAGCCCCAGCATTTT
.,TRBV12-3/TRBV12-4,TRBJ1-2,13,many,CASSRSRVIGYTF,TGTGCCAGCAGTCGTAGTAGGGTCATTGGCTACACCTTC
.,TRBV19,TRBJ2-1,16,few,CASSIGHLRSYNEQFF,TGTGCCAGTAGTATAGGACACCTTCGGAGCTACAATGAGCAGTTCTTC
.,TRBV24-1,TRBJ2-1,13,.,CATSVRIRPEQFF,TGTGCCACCAGTGTCCGAATCCGTCCTGAGCAGTTCTTC
.,TRBV6-8,TRBJ1-6,14,.,CASSQQGGGSPLHF,TGTGCCAGCAGTCAACAGGGAGGTGGTTCACCCCTCCACTTT
TRBD1,TRBV11-2,TRBJ1-2,18,.,CASSLPRQGGWGGYGYTF,TGTGCCAGCAGCTTACCCAGACAGGGGGGCTGGGGGGGCTATGGCTACACCTTC
TRBD1,TRBV6-2/TRBV6-3,TRBJ1-1,20,few,CASSYNVFGTGTGLGPEAFF,TGTGCCAGCAGTTACAATGTGTTCGGAACCGGGACAGGTTTAGGTCCTGAAGCTTTCTTT
TRBD1,TRBV6-5,TRBJ1-2,16,few,CASSYSLFRGDYGYTF,TGTGCCAGCAGTTACTCACTTTTCAGGGGGGATTATGGCTACACCTTC
.,TRBV7-9,TRBJ2-3,15,.,CASSLAGYWLDTQYF,TGTGCCAGCAGCTTAGCAGGCTACTGGCTAGATACGCAGTATTTT
.,TRBV6-1,TRBJ1-5,14,.,CASSELRLNQPQHF,TGTGCCAGCAGTGAACTAAGGTTAAATCAGCCCCAGCATTTT
TRBD2,TRBV10-3,TRBJ2-3,16,.,CAISGWTSGVTDTQYF,TGTGCCATCAGTGGTTGGACTAGCGGGGTAACAGATACGCAGTATTTT
.,TRBV7-9,TRBJ2-1,12,many,CASSPGGTEQFF,TGTGCCAGCAGCCCCGGTGGGACAGAGCAGTTCTTC
.,TRBV27,TRBJ2-6,15,once,CASSWGYSGANVLTF,TGTGCCAGCAGTTGGGGTTACTCTGGGGCCAACGTCCTGACTTTC
.,TRBV7-2,TRBJ2-3,15,few,CASSLLQGTTDTQYF,TGTGCCAGCAGCTTACTCCAGGGGACCACAGATACGCAGTATTTT
TRBD1,TRBV12-3/TRBV12-4,TRBJ2-5,14,.,CASRQGARGETQYF,TGTGCCAGCAGACAGGGGGCGCGAGGGGAGACCCAGTACTTC
.,TRBV12-5,TRBJ2-1,12,.,CATSSGNNEQFF,TGTGCTACCTCCAGCGGTAACAATGAGCAGTTCTTC
.,TRBV7-4,TRBJ2-1,16,once,CASSRGIQSSYNEQFF,TGTGCCAGCAGTAGGGGAATTCAAAGCTCCTACAATGAGCAGTTCTTC
TRBD2,TRBV19,TRBJ2-3,17,.,CASSIVPAGVGGDTQYF,TGTGCCAGTAGTATAGTTCCCGCGGGGGTAGGTGGAGATACGCAGTATTTT
.,TRBV27,TRBJ1-1,14,.,CASSFIKGVTEAFF,TGTGCCAGCAGTTTCATCAAGGGTGTCACTGAAGCTTTCTTT
TRBD2,TRBV6-5,TRBJ2-1,16,.,CASSYSTGGDLNEQFF,TGTGCCAGCAGTTACTCGACGGGGGGGGACCTAAATGAGCAGTTCTTC
TRBD2,TRBV7-6,TRBJ2-2,16,.,CASSPLAGGTTGELFF,TGTGCCAGCAGCCCCCTAGCGGGGGGGACTACCGGGGAGCTGTTTTTT
.,TRBV20-1,TRBJ1-6,15,.,CSARNPGRGDSPLHF,TGCAGTGCTAGAAACCCCGGGAGAGGGGATTCACCCCTCCACTTT
.,TRBV25-1,TRBJ1-1,14,few,CASSESASGTEAFF,TGTGCCAGCAGTGAATCGGCTTCCGGAACTGAAGCTTTCTTT
.,TRBV19,TRBJ1-5,14,.,CASRQGSSNQPQHF,TGTGCCAGTAGACAGGGTAGCAGCAATCAGCCCCAGCATTTT
.,TRBV20-1,TRBJ2-2,12,few,CSASRPWEELFF,TGCAGTGCTTCCCGACCCTGGGAGGAGCTGTTTTTT
.,TRBV6-2/TRBV6-3,TRBJ1-5,16,.,CASSYSRRGYNQPQHF,TGTGCCAGCAGTTACTCCAGGAGGGGGTACAATCAGCCCCAGCATTTT